This T cell receptor beta chain is from a study of OX40 agonist ivuxolimab in advanced cancers. V gave up 7 bases and J gave up 4 bases, with 31 bases separating them. The CDR3 is 19 residues long. The germline gives CDR1 SNHLY, CDR2 FYNNEI. This table comes from immunoSEQ multiplex PCR, and its TCRdb copy is limited to in-frame clones, with some not included. Altogether 75,000 to 100,000 clones are present, over 90% being singletons, with the ten largest covering more than 0.6%. The sequence was obtained from an adult with an advanced solid tumor such as melanoma, head and neck, liver or kidney cancer. The rearrangement uses TRBV2 and TRBJ1-2, with D possibly being TRBD1 (5 bases). The starting material was CD4+ or CD8+ T cells sorted from blood, obtained in a trial of the OX40 agonist ivuxolimab. CDR3 in DNA: TGTGCCAGCATTCCTTTAACCGGGCCCGGGGGTAACAAGGCCTATGGCTACACCTTC. This codes for CASIPLTGPGGNKAYGYTF.